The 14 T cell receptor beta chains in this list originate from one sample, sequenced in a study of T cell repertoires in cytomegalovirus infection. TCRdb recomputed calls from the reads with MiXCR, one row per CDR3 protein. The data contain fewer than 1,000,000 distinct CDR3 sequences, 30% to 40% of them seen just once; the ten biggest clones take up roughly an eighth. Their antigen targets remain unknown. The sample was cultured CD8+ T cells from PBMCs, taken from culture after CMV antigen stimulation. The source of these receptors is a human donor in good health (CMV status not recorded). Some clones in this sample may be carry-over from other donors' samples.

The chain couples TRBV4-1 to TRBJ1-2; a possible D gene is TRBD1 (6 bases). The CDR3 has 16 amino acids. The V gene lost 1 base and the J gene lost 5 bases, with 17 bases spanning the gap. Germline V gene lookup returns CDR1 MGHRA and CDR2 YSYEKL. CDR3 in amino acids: CASSQGESAGVYGYTF. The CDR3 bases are TGCGCCAGCAGCCAAGGGGAGTCGGCAGGGGTTTATGGCTACACCTTC.

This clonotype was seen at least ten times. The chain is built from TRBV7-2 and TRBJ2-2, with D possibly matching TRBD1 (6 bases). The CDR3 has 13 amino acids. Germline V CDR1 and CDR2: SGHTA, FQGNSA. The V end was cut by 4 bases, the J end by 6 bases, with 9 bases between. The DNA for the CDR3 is TGTGCCAGCAGCTGGCAGGGGCCCGGGGAGCTGTTTTTT. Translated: CASSWQGPGELFF.

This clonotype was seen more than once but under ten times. CDR3: CASSRMGQAYEQYF. The CDR3 coding sequence is TGTGCCAGCAGTCGGATGGGCCAGGCCTACGAGCAGTACTTC. This sequence joins TRBV6-1 and TRBJ2-7; D not certain. Germline assignment: CDR1 MNHNS and CDR2 SASEGT. This CDR3 has 14 amino acids. V was cut by 5 bases and J by 2 bases, with 13 bases left in between.

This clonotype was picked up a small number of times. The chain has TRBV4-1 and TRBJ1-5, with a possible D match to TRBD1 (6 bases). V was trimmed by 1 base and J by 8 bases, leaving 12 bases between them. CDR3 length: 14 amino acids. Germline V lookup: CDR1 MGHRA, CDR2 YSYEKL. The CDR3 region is CASSQAQGQKPQHF. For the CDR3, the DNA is TGCGCCAGCAGCCAAGCCCAGGGGCAAAAGCCCCAGCATTTT.

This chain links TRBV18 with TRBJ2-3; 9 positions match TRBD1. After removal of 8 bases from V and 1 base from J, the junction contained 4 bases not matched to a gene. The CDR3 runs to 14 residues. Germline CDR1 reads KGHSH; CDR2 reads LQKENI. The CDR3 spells CASLRDRGTDTQYF. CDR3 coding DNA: TGTGCCAGCCTCCGGGACAGGGGCACAGATACGCAGTATTTT.

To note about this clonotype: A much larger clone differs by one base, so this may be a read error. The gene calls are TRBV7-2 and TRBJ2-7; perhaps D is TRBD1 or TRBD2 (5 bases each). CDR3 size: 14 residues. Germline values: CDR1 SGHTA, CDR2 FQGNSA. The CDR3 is CASSLAYSWDEQCF. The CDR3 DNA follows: TGTGCCAGCAGCTTAGCCTACAGTTGGGACGAGCAGTGCTTC.

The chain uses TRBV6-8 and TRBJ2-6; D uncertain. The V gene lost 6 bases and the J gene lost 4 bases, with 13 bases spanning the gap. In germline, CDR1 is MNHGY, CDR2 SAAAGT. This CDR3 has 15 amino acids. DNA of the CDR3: TGTGCCAGCAGAACCCTTTCTTCGGGGGCCAACGTCCTGACTTTC. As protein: CASRTLSSGANVLTF.

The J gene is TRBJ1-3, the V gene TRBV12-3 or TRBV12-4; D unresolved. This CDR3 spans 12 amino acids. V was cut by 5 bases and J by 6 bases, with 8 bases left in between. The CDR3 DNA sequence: TGTGCCAGCAGTCCCTCCATAAACACCATATATTTT. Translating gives CASSPSINTIYF.

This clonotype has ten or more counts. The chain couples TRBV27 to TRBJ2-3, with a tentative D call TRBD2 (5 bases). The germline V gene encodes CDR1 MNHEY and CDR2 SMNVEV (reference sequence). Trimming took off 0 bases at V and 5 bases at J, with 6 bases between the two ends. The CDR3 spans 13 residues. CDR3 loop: CASSLSGVDTQYF. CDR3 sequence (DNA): TGTGCCAGCAGTTTATCCGGGGTAGATACGCAGTATTTT.

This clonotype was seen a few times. The CDR3 protein is CASSSPDRYGEQYF. CDR3 DNA: TGTGCCAGCAGCTCTCCCGACAGGTACGGGGAGCAGTACTTC. The chain combines TRBV7-9 with TRBJ2-7; tentatively, D is TRBD1 (6 bases). V was pared by 4 bases and J by 7 bases, with 17 bases between. This CDR3 has 14 residues. The germline V gene encodes CDR1 SEHNR and CDR2 FQNEAQ (reference sequence).

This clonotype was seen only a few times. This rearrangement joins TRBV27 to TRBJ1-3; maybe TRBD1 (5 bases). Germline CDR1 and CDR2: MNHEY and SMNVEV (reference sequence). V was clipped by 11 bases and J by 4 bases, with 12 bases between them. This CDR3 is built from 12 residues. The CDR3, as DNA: TGTGCCTCCTGGGGCGCAGGAAACACCATATATTTT. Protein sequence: CASWGAGNTIYF.

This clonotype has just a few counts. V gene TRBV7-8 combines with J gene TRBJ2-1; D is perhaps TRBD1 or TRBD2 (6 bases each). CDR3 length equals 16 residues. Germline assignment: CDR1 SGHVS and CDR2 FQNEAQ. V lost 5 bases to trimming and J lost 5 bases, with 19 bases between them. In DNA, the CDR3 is TGTGCCAGCAGCCTTAGGAAGGGGGGACAAGACAATGAGCAGTTCTTC. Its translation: CASSLRKGGQDNEQFF.

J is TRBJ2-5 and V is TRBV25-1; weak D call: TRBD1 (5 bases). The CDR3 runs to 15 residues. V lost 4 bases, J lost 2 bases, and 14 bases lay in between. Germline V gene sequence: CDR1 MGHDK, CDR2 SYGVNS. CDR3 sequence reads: CASSADNSIQETQYF. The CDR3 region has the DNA TGTGCCAGCAGTGCGGACAACTCGATACAAGAGACCCAGTACTTC.

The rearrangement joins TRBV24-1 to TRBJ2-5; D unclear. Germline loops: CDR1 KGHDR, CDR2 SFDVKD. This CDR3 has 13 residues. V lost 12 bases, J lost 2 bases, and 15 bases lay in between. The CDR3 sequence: CAPRSRKQETQYF. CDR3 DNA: TGTGCCCCGAGGAGCAGAAAACAAGAGACCCAGTACTTC.